What follows are 10 T cell receptor beta chains derived from one specimen sequenced in a study of T-cell memory formation after mild COVID-19. TCRdb ran MiXCR on the 5' RACE reads and lists one entry per CDR3 protein. The sample shows more than 80,000 distinct CDR3 sequences, around 12% of them seen only once. Sequenced: PBMCs or a T cell subset sorted from them (not recorded which). These receptors all come from an adult woman who had mild COVID-19 (a few samples of this study predate the infection). Cell type and time point are not known.

This clonotype came up a few times. V gene TRBV20-1 combines with J gene TRBJ2-1, with 9 bases aligning to TRBD2. The ends lost 7 bases at V and 4 bases at J; junction bases unmatched: 11. Germline V lookup: CDR1 DFQATT, CDR2 SNEGSKA (reference sequence). CDR3 size: 15 residues. Written as DNA, the CDR3 is TGCAGTGTCAGGAGCGGGAGGTCGGGGTACAATGAGCAGTTCTTC. Amino acid sequence: CSVRSGRSGYNEQFF.

This clonotype has more than one count but fewer than ten. V gene TRBV20-1 combines with J gene TRBJ1-1; perhaps TRBD1 as D (6 bases). From germline, CDR1 is DFQATT and CDR2 SNEGSKA (reference sequence). This CDR3 is built from 14 residues. Trimming stripped 0 bases from V and 3 bases from J, with 11 bases between. The CDR3 DNA reads TGCAGTGCTAGAGATAACAGGGAAGACACTGAAGCTTTCTTT. Protein product: CSARDNREDTEAFF.

The CDR3 region has the DNA TGTGCCAGCAGTTTAGTCCCCTACGAGCAGTACTTC. It specifies CASSLVPYEQYF. The chain recombines TRBV12-3 or TRBV12-4 with TRBJ2-7; D is unclear. This CDR3 contains 12 residues. With 1 base removed from V and 2 bases from J, the gap between germline ends came to 3 bases.

The chain combines TRBV4-3 with TRBJ2-7; no clear D gene. Germline V gene lookup returns CDR1 LGHNA and CDR2 YSLEER. Trimming shortened V by 1 base and J by 0 bases, and 10 bases separated the two germline ends. CDR3 length: 15 amino acids. DNA of the CDR3: TGCGCCAGCAGCCAAGCCTACCCCGACTCCTACGAGCAGTACTTC. This gives the protein CASSQAYPDSYEQYF.

The chain joins TRBV6-2 or TRBV6-3 to TRBJ1-1, with unresolved D. Germline assignment: CDR1 MNHEY and CDR2 SVGEGT. This CDR3 is 13 amino acids long. V was clipped by 4 bases and J by 2 bases, with 8 bases between them. This chain's CDR3 is CASSLGANTEAFF. For the CDR3, the DNA is TGTGCCAGCAGTTTGGGAGCTAACACTGAAGCTTTCTTT.

This clonotype came up a few times. This chain links TRBV4-3 with TRBJ2-5, with D perhaps matching TRBD1 (5 bases). Trimming removed 2 bases at V and 4 bases at J, with 8 bases between. Germline V gene sequence: CDR1 LGHNA, CDR2 YSLEER. CDR3 size: 13 residues. As DNA, the CDR3 is TGCGCCAGCAGCCAAAGCAGGGCAGAGACCCAGTACTTC. Protein product: CASSQSRAETQYF.

The chain joins TRBV3-1 to TRBJ1-1; D gene unclear. With 0 bases removed from V and 3 bases from J, the gap between germline ends came to 11 bases. Germline CDR1 reads LGHDT; CDR2 reads YNNKEL (reference sequence). CDR3 size: 15 residues. In DNA form, the CDR3 reads TGTGCCAGCAGCCAAGATTATGGGCAGGACACTGAAGCTTTCTTT. This gives the protein CASSQDYGQDTEAFF. The full variable domain, in which reference TRBV3-1 and TRBJ1-1 provide the parts outside the CDR3, is DTAVSQTPKYLVTQMGNDKSIKCEQNLGHDTMYWYKQDSKKFLKIMFSYNNKELIINETVPNRFSPKSPDKAHLNLHINSLELGDSAVYFCASSQDYGQDTEAFFGQGTRLTVV.

The gene calls are TRBV7-9 and TRBJ2-7; perhaps TRBD2 as D (5 bases). The CDR3 consists of 13 residues. V was clipped by 5 bases and J by 3 bases, with 11 bases between them. Per the germline V gene, CDR1 is SEHNR and CDR2 is FQNEAQ (reference sequence). CDR3 nucleotides: TGTGCCAGCAGCCTAAGAGGGATCTACGAGCAGTACTTC. Its protein product is CASSLRGIYEQYF.

This clonotype was detected ten times or more. The chain recombines TRBV9 with TRBJ2-2, with D possibly matching TRBD2 (6 bases). Germline CDR1 SGDLS, CDR2 YYNGEE. Trimming left V 0 bases short and J 9 bases short, with 9 bases between. The CDR3 covers 13 residues. The CDR3 reads CASSVDGGRELFF. The CDR3 DNA follows: TGTGCCAGCAGCGTAGACGGCGGGAGGGAGCTGTTTTTT.

This clonotype was found many times. The V gene is TRBV7-9, the J gene TRBJ2-3; the D is unclear. Deletions cut 9 bases from V and 0 bases from J, with 10 bases between. This CDR3 region has 13 residues. CDR1 and CDR2 from the germline V gene are SEHNR and FQNEAQ (reference sequence). CDR3 sequence: CASSLGSTDTQYF. The CDR3 nucleotides read TGTGCCAGTAGCCTGGGGAGCACAGATACGCAGTATTTT.